The source of this T cell receptor beta chain is a study of blood T cell repertoires in COVID-19. This clone occurred a few times. The assay was immunoSEQ multiplex PCR, and TCRdb's table has in-frame clones only and misses some. The sample holds 120,000 or so clones, around 90% seen once. Per the germline V gene, CDR1 is SGHAT and CDR2 is FQDESV (reference sequence). The junction had 9 bases not matched to a gene; V was cut back by 5 bases and J by 1 base. CDR3 size: 16 residues. Sequences were obtained from peripheral blood. This TCR was sampled from a woman aged 45-60 years with active or convalescent COVID-19. The chain uses TRBV11-1 and TRBJ2-5; 8 nucleotides agree with TRBD2. CDR3 residues: CASSARRGLVQETQYF. CDR3 DNA: TGTGCCAGCAGCGCACGTCGGGGACTAGTCCAAGAGACCCAGTACTTC.